Listed below are T cell receptor beta chains from one sample, sequenced in a study of blood T cell repertoires in COVID-19. This table comes from immunoSEQ multiplex PCR, and its TCRdb copy is limited to in-frame clones, with some not included. The sample lists 160,000 or so clones; 85% to 90% were seen once. Sample: peripheral blood. Every receptor here comes from a woman in her 70s with acute or convalescent COVID-19. Each CDR3 is given with its conserved first and last residue. D genes are given only for firm matches. A row's size may be missing; if present it is once, few, many or a size class.

D gene	V gene	clone size	J gene	CDR3 DNA	CDR3 protein
-	TRBV19	-	TRBJ1-1	TGTGCCAGTAGTATTAGGAGGAACACTGAAGCTTTCTTT	CASSIRRNTEAFF
-	TRBV5-6	-	TRBJ2-5	TGTGCCAGCAGCTCGGGTTTGAAAGAGACCCAGTACTTC	CASSSGLKETQYF
-	TRBV14	-	TRBJ1-1	TGTGCCAGCAGCCAACAACAGGGTTACACTGAAGCTTTCTTT	CASSQQQGYTEAFF
-	TRBV6-1	-	TRBJ2-2	TGTGCCAGCAGTGAGGCACCCAACACCGGGGAGCTGTTTTTT	CASSEAPNTGELFF
-	TRBV6-5	-	TRBJ2-2	TGTGCCAGCAGTCGGGACACCGGGGAGCTGTTTTTT	CASSRDTGELFF
-	TRBV19	-	TRBJ1-5	TGTGCCAGTCAAACGGGAGGGCAGCTTCTAAATCAGCCCCAGCATTTT	CASQTGGQLLNQPQHF
-	TRBV25-1	-	TRBJ1-6	TGTGCCAGCAGTGACGGGAGCTCCTATAATTCACCCCTCCACTTT	CASSDGSSYNSPLHF
-	TRBV12-3/TRBV12-4	-	TRBJ1-6	TGTGCCAGCACCCTGGGGGGGGGTTCACCCCTCCACTTT	CASTLGGGSPLHF
TRBD2	TRBV19	-	TRBJ2-7	TGTGCCAGTAGTTCCTCCTCTAGCGGGGCCTACGAGCAGTACTTC	CASSSSSSGAYEQYF
TRBD1	TRBV27	-	TRBJ1-2	TGTGCCAGCAGTTTAGGGACAGGTGATAGAGGCTACACCTTC	CASSLGTGDRGYTF
TRBD1	TRBV5-8	-	TRBJ1-6	TGTGCCAGCAGCTTGGGACAGGGTAATTCACCCCTCCACTTT	CASSLGQGNSPLHF
TRBD1	TRBV27	-	TRBJ1-1	TGTGCCAGCAGGGAAGGGACAGGCTACATGAACACTGAAGCTTTCTTT	CASREGTGYMNTEAFF
TRBD1	TRBV29-1	-	TRBJ1-2	TGCAGCGTTGAGGACCCCGGGACAGGGGCCTTCTATGGCTACACCTTC	CSVEDPGTGAFYGYTF
-	TRBV7-2	once	TRBJ1-2	TGTGCCAGCAGCTTGCGGAACTATGGCTACACCTTC	CASSLRNYGYTF
-	TRBV6-2/TRBV6-3	-	TRBJ1-1	TGTGCCAGCAGTCCGACAGAGAACACTGAAGCTTTCTTT	CASSPTENTEAFF
TRBD1	TRBV28	-	TRBJ1-3	TGTGCCAGCAGTTTCCTGGACAGGCTAACCTCTGGAAACACCATATATTTT	CASSFLDRLTSGNTIYF
-	TRBV30	-	TRBJ2-1	TGTGCCTGGAGTGTACAGGATGAGCAGTTCTTC	CAWSVQDEQFF
-	TRBV13	once	TRBJ1-3	TGTGCCAGCAGCTTAGGTCCGGGGGATAGCTCTGGAAACACCATATATTTT	CASSLGPGDSSGNTIYF
TRBD1	TRBV9	-	TRBJ1-4	TGTGCCAGCAGCAACTGGACAGGCCAAGCCTTCCGGAATGAAAAACTGTTTTTT	CASSNWTGQAFRNEKLFF
-	TRBV12-3/TRBV12-4	-	TRBJ1-5	TGTGCCAGCAGTCGGGATCAGCCCCAGCATTTT	CASSRDQPQHF
TRBD1	TRBV4-3	-	TRBJ1-1	TGCGCCAGCAGCCGCAAGGGACAGGCGAACACTGAAGCTTTCTTT	CASSRKGQANTEAFF
-	TRBV12-3/TRBV12-4	-	TRBJ2-1	TGTGCCAGCGGGAGGGGGAATGAGCAGTTCTTC	CASGRGNEQFF
-	TRBV5-1	-	TRBJ2-3	TGCGCCAGCAGCTTGGCACTAGGTCGGGATACGCAGTATTTT	CASSLALGRDTQYF
-	TRBV10-3	-	TRBJ1-1	TGTGCCATCAGCCCCCGGGAACGTCGGAACACTGAAGCTTTCTTT	CAISPRERRNTEAFF
TRBD2	TRBV28	-	TRBJ2-1	TGTGCCAGCAGTTCTGAACTAGCGGGAGCGGGCAATGAGCAGTTCTTC	CASSSELAGAGNEQFF
TRBD1	TRBV2	-	TRBJ1-5	TGTGCCAGCGGCCGGGACAGGGGAAATCAGCCCCAGCATTTT	CASGRDRGNQPQHF
TRBD1	TRBV18	-	TRBJ2-7	TGTGCCAGCTCACTACAGGGGGCAAGCTCCTACGAGCAGTACTTC	CASSLQGASSYEQYF
TRBD1	TRBV5-6	once	TRBJ1-6	TGTGCCAGCAGCTCTTCGGGCAGGGGGAATTCACCCCTCCACTTT	CASSSSGRGNSPLHF
-	TRBV29-1	-	TRBJ1-2	TGCAGCGTGAGCGCCCAGGGAAGTAACTATGGCTACACCTTC	CSVSAQGSNYGYTF
-	TRBV9	-	TRBJ2-5	TGTGCCAGCAGCGTAGACGGGGACTGGTCGGGGACCCAGTACTTC	CASSVDGDWSGTQYF
TRBD1	TRBV5-6	-	TRBJ1-5	TGTGCCAGCAGCCCATGGACAGGACCGAATCAGCCCCAGCATTTT	CASSPWTGPNQPQHF
-	TRBV6-2/TRBV6-3	-	TRBJ2-1	TGTGCCAGCAGTCCCCATTGGGGCAATTTAGGCAATGAGCAGTTCTTC	CASSPHWGNLGNEQFF
TRBD1	TRBV6-5	-	TRBJ1-4	TGTGCCAGCAGTCCGGGGACAGGCCTTAATGAAAAACTGTTTTTT	CASSPGTGLNEKLFF
TRBD2	TRBV27	-	TRBJ2-3	TGTGCCAGCAGTTTTTCGCGGGGGGGCCTAGGGGGCACAGATACGCAGTATTTT	CASSFSRGGLGGTDTQYF
TRBD1	TRBV7-2	-	TRBJ2-1	TGTGCCAGCAGCTTCTCGGGACAGGGGGCCGGTGAGCAGTTCTTC	CASSFSGQGAGEQFF
-	TRBV28	-	TRBJ2-7	TGTGCCAGCAGTTCCCCCAGCAGGGGCCCGTACGAGCAGTACTTC	CASSSPSRGPYEQYF
TRBD1	TRBV9	-	TRBJ1-4	TGTGCCAGCAGCGTAGCGACAGGGGAAAATGAAAAACTGTTTTTT	CASSVATGENEKLFF
-	TRBV10-3	-	TRBJ2-2	TGTGCCATCAGTGAGTCGACAGGTTCGAACACCGGGGAGCTGTTTTTT	CAISESTGSNTGELFF
-	TRBV18	-	TRBJ1-5	TGTGCCAGCTCACCGGCTAATCAGCCCCAGCATTTT	CASSPANQPQHF
TRBD1	TRBV15	-	TRBJ1-1	TGTGCCACCAGCTCCCTGCAGGGGGACACCCGAAACACTGAAGCTTTCTTT	CATSSLQGDTRNTEAFF
TRBD1	TRBV30	-	TRBJ2-5	TGTGCCTGGAGAAGGACAGGGGGCAGAGAGACCCAGTACTTC	CAWRRTGGRETQYF